These 21 T cell receptor beta chains were sequenced from one sample in a study of radiotherapy plus CTLA-4 blockade in lung cancer. Libraries were prepared by immunoSEQ multiplex PCR; TCRdb keeps only in-frame clonotypes and omits some of them. The data show tens of thousands of clones, roughly 85% seen once. The material sequenced was peripheral blood, taken from a patient treated with radiotherapy plus ipilimumab. Receptor source: a human donor with non-small cell lung cancer that progressed on radiotherapy plus ipilimumab.

This clone was seen only a few times. The chain recombines TRBV29-1 with TRBJ2-7, with D uncertain. Between the trimmed V and J ends, which lost 3 bases and 0 bases, there was a span of 9 bases. Germline V gives CDR1 SQVTM, CDR2 ANQGSEA. This CDR3 spans 13 amino acids. The CDR3 sequence is CSVEDSFSYEQYF. The CDR3 nucleotides read TGCAGCGTTGAGGATTCTTTCTCCTACGAGCAGTACTTC.

This chain joins TRBV19 and TRBJ1-2; D remains unclear. Germline CDR1 reads LNHDA; CDR2 reads SQIVND (reference sequence). V was clipped by 7 bases and J by 0 bases, with 12 bases between them. This CDR3 region has 14 residues. CDR3 sequence reads: CASTRAATNYGYTF. CDR3 coding DNA: TGTGCCAGTACAAGGGCGGCGACTAACTATGGCTACACCTTC.

This clone was recorded only once. The chain links TRBV19 to TRBJ1-1; weak D call: TRBD1 (5 bases). Germline V CDR1 and CDR2: LNHDA, SQIVND (reference sequence). The CDR3 length is 15 residues. V was clipped by 0 bases and J by 0 bases, with 8 bases between them. CDR3 DNA: TGTGCCAGTAGTATAGATGACAGCTTGAACACTGAAGCTTTCTTT. As protein: CASSIDDSLNTEAFF.

CDR3 residues: CASSYSLTGSTDTQYF. For the CDR3, the DNA is TGTGCCAGCAGTTACTCCCTGACAGGGAGCACAGATACGCAGTATTTT. V and J are TRBV6-5 and TRBJ2-3, with TRBD1 identical over 7 bases. Germline CDR1 and CDR2: MNHEY and SVGAGI. V was pared by 0 bases and J by 0 bases, with 3 bases of the junction left unmatched. The CDR3 is 16 residues long.

The chain recombines TRBV15 with TRBJ2-5, with 7 bases lining up with TRBD1. V dropped 5 bases and J dropped 2; count of bases not matched to a gene: 11. Per germline, CDR1 LNHNV and CDR2 YYDKDF (reference sequence). CDR3 length: 16 residues. CDR3 sequence (DNA): TGTGCCACCAGCGGAAGGGACAGCCCCGAACAAGAGACCCAGTACTTC. It encodes CATSGRDSPEQETQYF.

The chain recombines TRBV6-6 with TRBJ2-4, with D possibly being TRBD1 or TRBD2 (5 bases each). The V end lost 6 bases, the J end lost 1 base, and 13 bases lay between the germline ends. CDR1 is MNHNY and CDR2 is SVGAGI in the germline V gene (reference sequence). This CDR3 region has 15 residues. The DNA of the CDR3 is TGTGCCAGCAGGGTCGGGGCGCTGGCCAAAAACATTCAGTACTTC. The encoded protein is CASRVGALAKNIQYF.

The genes are TRBV7-2 and TRBJ2-5; D could derive from TRBD1 or TRBD2 (5 bases each). V lost 5 bases and J 5 bases, leaving 18 bases between the germline ends. The CDR3 runs to 15 residues. CDR1 is SGHTA, CDR2 FQGNSA, per germline. CDR3 sequence: CASSPQIRDGETQYF. The CDR3 DNA follows: TGTGCCAGCAGCCCTCAAATTCGGGACGGGGAGACCCAGTACTTC.

The chain combines TRBV9 with TRBJ2-2; 10 bases agree with TRBD1. The CDR3 is 14 amino acids. The germline V gene has CDR1 SGDLS and CDR2 YYNGEE. The V segment lost 3 bases and the J segment 8 bases; nucleotides outside the gene matches: 4. CDR3: CASSATGGGGELFF. The CDR3 DNA follows: TGTGCCAGCAGCGCGACAGGGGGCGGAGGGGAGCTGTTTTTT.

This rearrangement joins TRBV5-1 to TRBJ2-5; D might be TRBD1 or TRBD2, each matching 6 bases. Looked up from germline, CDR1 is SGHRS and CDR2 is YFSETQ. CDR3 length equals 14 residues. Trimming shortened V by 0 bases and J by 5 bases, and 11 bases separated the two germline ends. CDR3 nucleotides: TGCGCCAGCAGCTTGGGGGGGGCGAGCGAGACCCAGTACTTC. Encoded protein: CASSLGGASETQYF.

V gene TRBV5-8 combines with J gene TRBJ1-2; D unclear. Germline V gene sequence: CDR1 SGHTS, CDR2 YDEGEE. This CDR3 contains 12 residues. Trimming took 5 bases from V and 6 from J, leaving 11 bases between them. The CDR3: CASREYIDGYTF. The CDR3 DNA reads TGTGCCAGCAGGGAGTACATAGATGGCTACACCTTC.

The chain recombines TRBV19 with TRBJ1-2; no clear D gene. Looked up from germline, CDR1 is LNHDA and CDR2 is SQIVND (reference sequence). The CDR3 sequence is 15 residues long. V was pared by 1 base and J by 2 bases, with 11 bases between. In nucleotides, the CDR3 is TGTGCCAGTAGTATAGTTGGAGAGAGGAACTATGGCTACACCTTC. It codes for CASSIVGERNYGYTF.

As regards this clone: Other DNA sequences of this sample code for an identical CDR3. CDR3 DNA sequence: TGTGCCAGCAGTGAGTCTGGGGCGGAGACCCAGTACTTC. This encodes CASSESGAETQYF. This rearrangement joins TRBV2 to TRBJ2-5, with D tentatively TRBD1 (5 bases). Germline assignment: CDR1 SNHLY and CDR2 FYNNEI. The CDR3 runs to 13 residues. Trimming took off 3 bases at V and 5 bases at J, with 10 bases between the two ends. Supplemented by reference TRBV2 and TRBJ2-5, the full variable domain reads EPEVTQTPSHQVTQMGQEVILRCVPISNHLYFYWYRQILGQKVEFLVSFYNNEISEKSEIFDDQFSVERPDGSNFTLKIRSTKLEDSAMYFCASSESGAETQYFGPGTRLLVL.

This chain joins TRBV19 and TRBJ2-1, with D hard to call. Looked up from germline, CDR1 is LNHDA and CDR2 is SQIVND (reference sequence). The CDR3 has 13 residues. Trimming left V 0 bases short and J 6 bases short, with 6 bases between. The DNA for the CDR3 is TGTGCCAGTAGTATAGACTACGCCAATGAGCAGTTCTTC. Translated, it gives CASSIDYANEQFF.

The chain links TRBV7-6 to TRBJ2-1, with a weak D call TRBD1 (6 bases). The CDR3 loop spans 14 amino acids. CDR1 SGHVS and CDR2 FNYEAQ come from the germline V gene. The V end lost 5 bases, the J end lost 2 bases, and 10 bases lay between the germline ends. CDR3 DNA: TGTGCCAGCAGCGAGAGACAGGCCTACAATGAGCAGTTCTTC. As protein: CASSERQAYNEQFF. Full variable domain (missing parts from reference TRBV7-6 and TRBJ2-1): GAGVSQSPRYKVTKRGQDVALRCDPISGHVSLYWYRQALGQGPEFLTYFNYEAQQDKSGLPNDRFSAERPEGSISTLTIQRTEQRDSAMYRCASSERQAYNEQFFGPGTRLTVL.

V gene TRBV6-1 combines with J gene TRBJ2-4; 9 nucleotides align to TRBD2. V trimming: 0 bases; J trimming: 4 bases; junction bases outside the gene matches: 1. CDR1 is MNHNS, CDR2 SASEGT, per germline. This CDR3 spans 15 amino acids. DNA of the CDR3: TGTGCCAGCAGTGAAGCGACTAGCGGAAAAAACATTCAGTACTTC. It yields the protein CASSEATSGKNIQYF.

The chain joins TRBV30 to TRBJ2-3; 11 positions match TRBD2. CDR1 is GTSNPN and CDR2 is SVGIG in the germline V gene (reference sequence). CDR3 length: 15 amino acids. V trimming: 2 bases; J trimming: 3 bases; junction bases outside the gene matches: 4. CDR3 loop: CAWSWGLAETDTQYF. CDR3 coding DNA: TGTGCCTGGAGTTGGGGACTAGCGGAAACAGATACGCAGTATTTT.

The chain recombines TRBV19 with TRBJ1-1, with D uncertain. The CDR3 has 13 amino acids. Per the germline V gene, CDR1 is LNHDA and CDR2 is SQIVND (reference sequence). With 5 bases removed from V and 0 bases from J, the gap between germline ends came to 7 bases. The CDR3 protein is CASSFGLNTEAFF. CDR3 in DNA: TGTGCCAGTAGTTTTGGTCTGAACACTGAAGCTTTCTTT.

This clone was seen only a few times. CDR3 nucleotide sequence: TGTGCCAGCAGCTTGAGGACTAGCGGGCCTAACACCGGGGAGCTGTTTTTT. This codes for CASSLRTSGPNTGELFF. This chain joins TRBV7-8 and TRBJ2-2; 11 nucleotides align to TRBD2. The CDR3 sequence is 17 residues long. CDR1 and CDR2 (germline): SGHVS, FQNEAQ. The V segment lost 3 bases and the J segment 2 bases; nucleotides outside the gene matches: 5.

The chain recombines TRBV7-8 with TRBJ2-7; 13 bases are a match to TRBD2. The V segment lost 3 bases and the J segment 6 bases; nucleotides outside the gene matches: 5. Germline lookup yields CDR1 SGHVS and CDR2 FQNEAQ. The CDR3 has 15 amino acids. Here the CDR3 DNA reads TGTGCCAGCAGCTTCGGACTAGCGGGAGCAGGCGAGCAGTACGTC. Translating gives CASSFGLAGAGEQYV.

The chain has TRBV5-1 and TRBJ1-3; no clear D gene. The V end was cut by 2 bases, the J end by 4 bases, with 16 bases between. Looked up from germline, CDR1 is SGHRS and CDR2 is YFSETQ. The CDR3 loop spans 16 amino acids. CDR3 residues: CASSLQPIGGGNTIYF. Written as DNA, the CDR3 is TGCGCCAGCAGCTTACAACCCATAGGAGGCGGAAACACCATATATTTT.

The chain has TRBV19 and TRBJ2-1; 8 nucleotides match TRBD2. V was pared by 7 bases and J by 0 bases, with 8 bases of the junction left unmatched. In germline, CDR1 is LNHDA, CDR2 SQIVND (reference sequence). The CDR3 is 16 amino acids. In DNA form, the CDR3 reads TGTGCCAGTATGAAGACTAGCGCAAGCTCCTACAATGAGCAGTTCTTC. Its translation is CASMKTSASSYNEQFF.